Below, 21 T cell receptor beta chains from the same sample are listed, as sequenced in a study of T-cell reconstitution after alpha-beta-depleted transplantation in children. Unique molecular identifiers were used in preparing the TCRbeta library. MiXCR, applied by TCRdb to the PCR reads, yields one record per CDR3 protein. Of about 130,000 distinct CDR3 sequences in the sample, around a tenth are singletons; the top ten hold more than 20%. The sample consisted of PBMCs, mostly from graft donor cells, taken 180 days after TCRalphabeta/CD19-depleted stem cell transplant. Source of these receptors: a girl younger than two who had a stem cell transplant for combined immunodeficiency, so the T cells may come from the graft donor.

This rearrangement joins TRBV20-1 to TRBJ2-3; D gene uncertain. The V and J ends lost 3 bases and 6 bases respectively, with 10 bases between them. The CDR3 is made up of 12 amino acids. Germline V gene data show CDR1 as DFQATT and CDR2 as SNEGSKA (reference sequence). The CDR3 DNA reads as TGCAGTGCTAGTAAAGGTGGTGATACGCAGTATTTT. Translation gives CSASKGGDTQYF.

This clonotype was seen more than once but under ten times. This chain joins TRBV20-1 and TRBJ2-7; D is unclear. The V and J ends lost 3 bases and 3 bases respectively, with 15 bases between them. This CDR3 is 14 amino acids long. Germline V lookup: CDR1 DFQATT, CDR2 SNEGSKA (reference sequence). The CDR3 is CSAREISLRYEQYF. DNA of the CDR3: TGCAGTGCTAGGGAGATTAGTCTTCGCTACGAGCAGTACTTC.

Only a few counts were recorded for this clonotype. The J gene is TRBJ2-7, the V gene TRBV28; 8 bases line up with TRBD1. Losses at the gene ends were 5 bases for V and 6 bases for J; bases not matched to a gene: 9. Germline V gene lookup returns CDR1 MDHEN and CDR2 SYDVKM. The CDR3 contains 14 residues. The CDR3 is CASSPPDRVLEQYF. CDR3 in DNA: TGTGCCAGCAGTCCGCCGGACAGGGTCCTCGAGCAGTACTTC.

The chain combines TRBV4-2 with TRBJ2-7; TRBD1 agrees at 8 bases. This CDR3 region has 15 residues. Germline loops: CDR1 LGHNA, CDR2 YNFKEQ. After removal of 4 bases from V and 5 bases from J, the junction contained 10 bases not matched to a gene. DNA for the CDR3: TGTGCCAGCAGCCCGGAGACAGGGGCTGGGGACGAGCAGTACTTC. It yields the protein CASSPETGAGDEQYF.

The rearrangement joins TRBV4-3 to TRBJ2-1; 10 nucleotides agree with TRBD2. J was trimmed by 8 bases and V by 4 bases; bases with no gene match: 8. The CDR3 loop spans 15 amino acids. Germline CDR1 is LGHNA and CDR2 is YSLEER. The CDR3 DNA sequence: TGCGCCAGCAGCCTCGGACTAGCGGAATTCGATGAGCAGTTCTTC. Translating gives CASSLGLAEFDEQFF.

This clonotype was seen ten or more times. The chain has TRBV29-1 and TRBJ2-5; no firm D call. V gave up 4 bases and J gave up 5 bases, with 14 bases separating them. Germline CDR1 SQVTM, CDR2 ANQGSEA. This CDR3 region has 13 residues. The CDR3 spells CSVVLAVGETQYF. The DNA of the CDR3 is TGCAGCGTTGTTTTGGCTGTGGGGGAGACCCAGTACTTC.

There are many counts of this clonotype. The chain couples TRBV12-3 or TRBV12-4 to TRBJ2-7; TRBD1 agrees at 11 bases. The length of the CDR3 is 17 residues. V was clipped by 2 bases and J by 4 bases; unmatched bases: 10. The CDR3 region has the DNA TGTGCCAGCAGTTTAAGGACTCCAGGGACAGGGGGGTACGAGCAGTACTTC. Residues: CASSLRTPGTGGYEQYF.

This clonotype was observed a few times. The chain combines TRBV12-3 or TRBV12-4 with TRBJ2-3, with D maybe TRBD2 (6 bases). V was pared by 3 bases and J by 0 bases, with 10 bases between. This CDR3 has 15 residues. Here the CDR3 DNA reads TGTGCCAGCAGTTTCGGGACTCCTAGCACAGATACGCAGTATTTT. This translates into CASSFGTPSTDTQYF.

The chain couples TRBV5-1 to TRBJ1-1; D is ambiguous. The CDR3 covers 14 residues. V lost 2 bases and J 0 bases, leaving 8 bases between the germline ends. CDR1 and CDR2 (germline): SGHRS, YFSETQ. The CDR3 region has the DNA TGCGCCAGCAGCTTCTCAGGATTGAACACTGAAGCTTTCTTT. It is translated as CASSFSGLNTEAFF.

This chain uses TRBV4-3 with TRBJ2-1; D might be TRBD2 (6 bases). This CDR3 has 13 residues. The germline V gene encodes CDR1 LGHNA and CDR2 YSLEER. Trimming took off 1 base at V and 10 bases at J, with 11 bases between the two ends. CDR3 sequence reads: CASSQGAGGEQFF. DNA of the CDR3: TGCGCCAGCAGCCAAGGGGCAGGAGGGGAGCAGTTCTTC.

The sample holds many counts of this clonotype. J is TRBJ2-1 and V is TRBV20-1; the match to TRBD2 covers 14 bases. This CDR3 comprises 16 residues. V was pared by 3 bases and J by 1 base, with 2 bases of the junction left unmatched. CDR1 is DFQATT and CDR2 is SNEGSKA in the germline V gene (reference sequence). CDR3 residues: CSARGLAGASYNEQFF. Here the CDR3 DNA reads TGCAGTGCTAGGGGACTAGCGGGAGCTTCCTACAATGAGCAGTTCTTC.

This clonotype was observed a few times. V gene TRBV12-3 or TRBV12-4 combines with J gene TRBJ2-7; D tentatively reads TRBD1 or TRBD2 (6 bases each). The CDR3 spans 15 residues. Trimming took off 3 bases at V and 3 bases at J, with 15 bases between the two ends. The CDR3, as DNA: TGTGCCAGCAGTTTGGGGGGCCCCGCGAGCTACGAGCAGTACTTC. It yields the protein CASSLGGPASYEQYF.

This clonotype was seen a handful of times. This chain connects TRBV5-1 to TRBJ2-5, with D possibly TRBD2 on 5 matching bases. The germline V gene has CDR1 SGHRS and CDR2 YFSETQ. The CDR3 contains 14 residues. Trimming pared 5 bases from V and 1 base from J, leaving 12 bases between. In DNA, the CDR3 is TGCGCCAGCAGTCCCCCGGGATCCCAAGAGACCCAGTACTTC. As protein: CASSPPGSQETQYF.

The table lists this clonotype with a few counts. The chain has TRBV12-3 or TRBV12-4 and TRBJ2-1; 7 bases match TRBD1. V lost 5 bases, J lost 1 base, and 5 bases stayed unmatched. This CDR3 has 15 residues. The CDR3 bases are TGTGCCAGCAGTCCGACAGGGAAATCCTACAATGAGCAGTTCTTC. Translating gives CASSPTGKSYNEQFF.

To note about this clonotype: With a much larger clone just one base away, this may be a read error. The genes are TRBV7-3 and TRBJ2-7, with no clear D. The germline V gene has CDR1 SGHTA and CDR2 FQGTGA. The CDR3 totals 13 residues. In DNA form, the CDR3 reads TGTGCCACCAGCCCCTCACCGGGCTACGAGCAGTACTTC. Its translation is CATSPSPGYEQYF.

This clonotype appeared a few times. V and J are TRBV4-3 and TRBJ1-1; D is perhaps TRBD1 (5 bases). Germline values: CDR1 LGHNA, CDR2 YSLEER. The CDR3 is 14 residues long. The V end lost 3 bases, the J end lost 4 bases, and 12 bases lay between the germline ends. In DNA form, the CDR3 reads TGCGCCAGCAGCCAGGCGACAGTGGCCACTGAAGCTTTCTTT. This sequence encodes CASSQATVATEAFF.

This clonotype was observed a handful of times. This chain joins TRBV6-2 or TRBV6-3 and TRBJ2-7, with TRBD1 matching 9 bases. The CDR3 consists of 15 residues. Trimming took 6 bases from V and 3 from J; bases not matched to a gene: 9. Germline CDR1 and CDR2: MNHEY and SVGEGT. The CDR3 region has the DNA TGTGCCAGCAGCAAAAGGACAGGGGAAAGCTACGAGCAGTACTTC. This sequence encodes CASSKRTGESYEQYF.

This clonotype appeared many times. The rearrangement joins TRBV7-2 to TRBJ1-5, with 9 nucleotides matching TRBD1. The junction had 7 bases not matched to a gene; V was cut back by 1 base and J by 6 bases. CDR1 SGHTA and CDR2 FQGNSA come from the germline V gene. The CDR3 runs 16 residues. The CDR3 reads CASSLELGQGTQPQHF. CDR3 in DNA: TGTGCCAGCAGCTTAGAATTGGGACAGGGCACTCAGCCCCAGCATTTT.

Only a few counts were recorded for this clonotype. This chain connects TRBV4-3 to TRBJ2-1; D is unclear. This CDR3 is built from 15 residues. Germline CDR1 reads LGHNA; CDR2 reads YSLEER. V lost 0 bases and J 8 bases, leaving 14 bases between the germline ends. The CDR3 bases are TGCGCCAGCAGCCAAGAATGGGTTCGAGGTGATGAGCAGTTCTTC. Translated: CASSQEWVRGDEQFF.

The V and J genes are TRBV7-9 and TRBJ1-2; no firm D call. Trimming shortened V by 4 bases and J by 6 bases, and 12 bases separated the two germline ends. The CDR3 runs to 13 residues. The V gene's germline CDR1 is SEHNR and CDR2 FQNEAQ (reference sequence). Here the CDR3 DNA reads TGTGCCAGCAGCTCCCAAGGGAAGGATGGCTACACCTTC. Protein product: CASSSQGKDGYTF.

This clonotype has only a few counts. This chain joins TRBV20-1 and TRBJ2-2; D perhaps matches TRBD2 (7 bases). Germline assignment: CDR1 DFQATT and CDR2 SNEGSKA (reference sequence). The CDR3 is 18 residues long. V was cut by 2 bases and J by 3 bases, with 22 bases left in between. This CDR3 is CSARPLRGEGRDTGELFF. The CDR3 bases are TGCAGTGCTAGACCTCTGAGGGGGGAGGGGAGGGACACCGGGGAGCTGTTTTTT.